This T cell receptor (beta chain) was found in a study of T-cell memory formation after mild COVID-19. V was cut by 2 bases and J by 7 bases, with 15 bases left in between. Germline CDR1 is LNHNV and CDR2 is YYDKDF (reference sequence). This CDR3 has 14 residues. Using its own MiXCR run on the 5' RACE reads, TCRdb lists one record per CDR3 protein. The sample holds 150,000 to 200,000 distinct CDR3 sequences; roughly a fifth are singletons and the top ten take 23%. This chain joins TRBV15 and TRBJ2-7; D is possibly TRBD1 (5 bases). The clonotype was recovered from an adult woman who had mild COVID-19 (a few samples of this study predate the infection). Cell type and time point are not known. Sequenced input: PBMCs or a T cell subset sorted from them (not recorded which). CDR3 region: CATSRQSQGREQYF. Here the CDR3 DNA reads TGTGCCACCAGCAGACAATCCCAGGGTCGGGAGCAGTACTTC.